These T cell receptor beta chains were read from a single sample in a study. TCRdb redid the calling of the reads with MiXCR, one entry per CDR3 protein. The data hold several thousand distinct CDR3 sequences, with approximately 8% observed a single time. The specimen was CD4+ T cells from synovial fluid. These receptors were collected from a human donor with rheumatoid arthritis. The CDR3 runs from the conserved cysteine through the conserved F or W. Each record gives: J gene, clone size, D gene, V gene, CDR3 length, CDR3 protein, CDR3 DNA. A D gene is named only where the DNA matches it firmly. A row's size may be missing; if present it is once, few, many or a size class.

j_gene: TRBJ2-6
abundance: medium-sized
d_gene: -
v_gene: TRBV18
len: 15
CDR3aa: CASSPGVSGANVLTF
CDR3nt: TGTGCCAGCTCACCTGGAGTCTCTGGGGCCAACGTCCTGACTTTC

j_gene: TRBJ1-5
abundance: medium-sized
d_gene: -
v_gene: TRBV3-1
len: 15
CDR3aa: CASSQDTNPINPQHF
CDR3nt: TGTGCCAGCAGCCAAGATACCAACCCAATCAATCCCCAGCATTTT

j_gene: TRBJ2-5
abundance: medium-sized
d_gene: TRBD2
v_gene: TRBV5-4
len: 16
CDR3aa: CASSSMFGLAEETQYF
CDR3nt: TGTGCCAGCAGCTCCATGTTCGGACTAGCGGAAGAGACCCAGTACTTC

j_gene: TRBJ1-5
abundance: medium-sized
d_gene: -
v_gene: TRBV3-1
len: 15
CDR3aa: CASSLGTGGNQPQHF
CDR3nt: TGTGCCAGCAGCCTCGGGACCGGCGGCAATCAGCCCCAGCATTTT

j_gene: TRBJ2-1
abundance: medium-sized
d_gene: -
v_gene: TRBV7-3
len: 15
CDR3aa: CASSLGVTGVDEQFF
CDR3nt: TGTGCCAGCAGCTTAGGTGTAACGGGAGTAGATGAGCAGTTCTTC

j_gene: TRBJ1-1
abundance: many
d_gene: -
v_gene: TRBV6-1
len: 12
CDR3aa: CASIRENTEAFF
CDR3nt: TGTGCCAGCATAAGAGAGAACACTGAAGCTTTCTTT

j_gene: TRBJ1-5
abundance: medium-sized
d_gene: -
v_gene: TRBV7-6
len: 13
CDR3aa: CASSLQGNQPQHF
CDR3nt: TGTGCCAGCAGCTTACAGGGCAATCAGCCCCAGCATTTT

j_gene: TRBJ2-2
abundance: medium-sized
d_gene: -
v_gene: TRBV2
len: 14
CDR3aa: CASSSRSDTGELFF
CDR3nt: TGTGCCAGCAGTAGTCGGTCCGACACCGGGGAGCTGTTTTTT

j_gene: TRBJ2-5
abundance: many
d_gene: -
v_gene: TRBV10-2
len: 13
CDR3aa: CASSSGVGETQYF
CDR3nt: TGCGCCAGCAGTTCAGGGGTCGGGGAGACCCAGTACTTC

j_gene: TRBJ1-6
abundance: medium-sized
d_gene: TRBD1
v_gene: TRBV27
len: 16
CDR3aa: CASSLLQGGLNSPLHF
CDR3nt: TGTGCCAGCAGTCTCCTCCAGGGGGGCCTGAATTCACCCCTCCACTTT

j_gene: TRBJ2-7
abundance: medium-sized
d_gene: -
v_gene: TRBV7-3
len: 14
CDR3aa: CASSSGTLEGEQYF
CDR3nt: TGTGCCAGCAGCTCCGGGACCCTGGAAGGAGAGCAGTACTTC

j_gene: TRBJ2-1
abundance: medium-sized
d_gene: TRBD2
v_gene: TRBV7-2
len: 13
CDR3aa: CASSLGLVLEQFF
CDR3nt: TGTGCCAGCAGCCTCGGACTAGTCCTTGAGCAGTTCTTC

j_gene: TRBJ2-3
abundance: few
d_gene: -
v_gene: TRBV3-1
len: 12
CDR3aa: CASSQASDTQYF
CDR3nt: TGTGCCAGCAGCCAAGCTTCAGATACGCAGTATTTT

j_gene: TRBJ1-4
abundance: medium-sized
d_gene: -
v_gene: TRBV7-2
len: 15
CDR3aa: CASSLAAGSNEKLFF
CDR3nt: TGTGCCAGCAGCTTAGCGGCGGGGTCTAATGAAAAACTGTTTTTT

j_gene: TRBJ2-5
abundance: large
d_gene: TRBD2
v_gene: TRBV7-2
len: 18
CDR3aa: CASSPRTSGSPPRETQYF
CDR3nt: TGTGCCAGCAGCCCGAGGACTAGCGGGAGCCCCCCCCGAGAGACCCAGTACTTC

j_gene: TRBJ2-3
abundance: few
d_gene: TRBD2
v_gene: TRBV19
len: 14
CDR3aa: CASSSGTMVDTQYF
CDR3nt: TGTGCCAGTAGTTCCGGGACTATGGTGGATACGCAGTATTTT

j_gene: TRBJ1-1
abundance: medium-sized
d_gene: -
v_gene: TRBV20-1
len: 15
CDR3aa: CSASAPGMLNTEAFF
CDR3nt: TGCAGTGCTAGTGCGCCGGGGATGTTGAACACTGAAGCTTTCTTT

j_gene: TRBJ1-2
abundance: medium-sized
d_gene: -
v_gene: TRBV28
len: 14
CDR3aa: CASSFAGTTAGYTF
CDR3nt: TGTGCCAGCAGTTTCGCAGGGACAACCGCTGGCTACACCTTC

j_gene: TRBJ1-6
abundance: medium-sized
d_gene: -
v_gene: TRBV6-5
len: 13
CDR3aa: CASSYDYNSPLHF
CDR3nt: TGTGCCAGCAGTTATGACTATAATTCACCCCTCCACTTT

j_gene: TRBJ2-5
abundance: medium-sized
d_gene: TRBD2
v_gene: TRBV20-1
len: 15
CDR3aa: CSARRTGTGGETQYF
CDR3nt: TGCAGTGCTAGAAGGACCGGGACGGGGGGAGAGACCCAGTACTTC

j_gene: TRBJ1-1
abundance: medium-sized
d_gene: TRBD1
v_gene: TRBV24-1
len: 15
CDR3aa: CATSDGQGQNTEAFF
CDR3nt: TGTGCCACCAGTGACGGACAGGGACAGAACACTGAAGCTTTCTTT

j_gene: TRBJ1-2
abundance: -
d_gene: TRBD1
v_gene: TRBV12-3/TRBV12-4
len: 11
CDR3aa: CASTWDRGYTF
CDR3nt: TGTGCCAGCACCTGGGACAGGGGCTACACCTTC

j_gene: TRBJ1-1
abundance: many
d_gene: TRBD1
v_gene: TRBV13
len: 15
CDR3aa: CASASRDSMNTEAFF
CDR3nt: TGTGCCAGCGCCTCCCGGGACAGTATGAACACTGAAGCTTTCTTT

j_gene: TRBJ1-2
abundance: few
d_gene: TRBD1
v_gene: TRBV29-1
len: 12
CDR3aa: CSVEGQGGGYTF
CDR3nt: TGCAGCGTGGAGGGACAGGGGGGTGGCTACACCTTC

j_gene: TRBJ2-1
abundance: medium-sized
d_gene: TRBD1
v_gene: TRBV5-4
len: 16
CDR3aa: CASSTPGQGSYNEQFF
CDR3nt: TGTGCCAGCAGCACCCCGGGACAGGGCTCCTACAATGAGCAGTTCTTC

j_gene: TRBJ2-3
abundance: many
d_gene: -
v_gene: TRBV7-2
len: 18
CDR3aa: CASSPDQWSAYGTDTQYF
CDR3nt: TGTGCCAGCAGCCCCGATCAATGGAGCGCGTATGGCACAGATACGCAGTATTTT

j_gene: TRBJ1-1
abundance: many
d_gene: -
v_gene: TRBV27
len: 16
CDR3aa: CASSLSATMMNTEAFF
CDR3nt: TGTGCCAGCAGTTTATCGGCTACTATGATGAACACTGAAGCTTTCTTT

j_gene: TRBJ2-7
abundance: -
d_gene: TRBD1
v_gene: TRBV7-9
len: 14
CDR3aa: CASSLSGTGREQYF
CDR3nt: TGTGCCAGCAGCTTAAGTGGGACAGGGCGGGAGCAGTACTTC

j_gene: TRBJ2-5
abundance: large
d_gene: -
v_gene: TRBV7-8
len: 16
CDR3aa: CASSLQAGLIRETQYF
CDR3nt: TGTGCCAGCAGCTTACAGGCTGGACTAATAAGAGAGACCCAGTACTTC